This T cell receptor (beta chain) is drawn from a study of shared clonotypes between healthy human individuals. Study findings and constraints: Between a few donors, naive CD4 clonotypes were shared at a level of about 5%.

Comment on this clone: Its specificity is unknown.

This CDR3 has 13 residues. CDR1 and CDR2 (germline): MNHNS, SASEGT. The V and J ends lost 8 bases and 3 bases respectively, with 11 bases between them. Assay: immunoSEQ multiplex PCR; the TCRdb copy retains only in-frame clones and omits some. The sample lists roughly 1,000,000 clones; more than 75% were seen once. The chain employs TRBV6-1 and TRBJ1-5; no clear D gene. This TCR came from a man younger than 35 in good health. Some clones in this sample may be carry-over from other donors' samples. Sequencing used memory CD4+ T cells from PBMCs. The subset here: CD45RA-negative fraction. The CDR3 loop is CASRTNDNQPQHF. The CDR3 DNA reads as TGTGCCAGCCGTACAAACGACAATCAGCCCCAGCATTTT.